This TCR beta chain was sequenced during a study of blood T cell repertoires in COVID-19. Background on the study: The United States, Italy and Spain supplied acute and convalescent COVID-19 samples.

Seattle cases were enrolled at active infection and followed longitudinally. TCRdb's table, derived via immunoSEQ multiplex PCR, lists solely in-frame clones and lacks some. The sample lists around 400,000 clones; around 87% were seen once. In the case of this clone: The sample holds other DNA sequences that translate to the same CDR3.

Looked up from germline, CDR1 is SGHRS and CDR2 is YFSETQ. Trimming removed 0 bases from V and 0 bases from J, with 7 bases in between. The length of the CDR3 is 15 residues. This chain joins TRBV5-1 and TRBJ2-1, with unresolved D. Sequencing was carried out using peripheral blood. The source of this sequence is a woman aged 55-70 years with COVID-19, enrolled during active disease. The CDR3 bases are TGCGCCAGCAGCTTGGGAGGAAGCTCCTACAATGAGCAGTTCTTC. This gives the protein CASSLGGSSYNEQFF.